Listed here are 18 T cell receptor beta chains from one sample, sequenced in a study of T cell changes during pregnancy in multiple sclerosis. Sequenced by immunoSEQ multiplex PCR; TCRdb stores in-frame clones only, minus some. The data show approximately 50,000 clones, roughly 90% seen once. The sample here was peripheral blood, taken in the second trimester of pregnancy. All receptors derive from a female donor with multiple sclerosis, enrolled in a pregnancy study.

The CDR3 is CATYDRVLSGANVLTF. The CDR3 coding sequence is TGTGCCACCTACGACAGGGTCCTATCGGGGGCCAACGTCCTGACTTTC. The J gene is TRBJ2-6, the V gene TRBV5-6, with 7 bases fitting TRBD1. The length of the CDR3 is 16 residues. Germline values: CDR1 SGHDT, CDR2 YYEEEE. V was clipped by 9 bases and J by 4 bases; unmatched bases: 13.

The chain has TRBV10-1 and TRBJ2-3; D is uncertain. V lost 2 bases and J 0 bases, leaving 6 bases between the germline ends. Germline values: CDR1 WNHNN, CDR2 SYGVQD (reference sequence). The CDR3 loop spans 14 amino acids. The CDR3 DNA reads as TGCGCCAGCAGTGAGATCCAAAGCACAGATACGCAGTATTTT. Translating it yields CASSEIQSTDTQYF.

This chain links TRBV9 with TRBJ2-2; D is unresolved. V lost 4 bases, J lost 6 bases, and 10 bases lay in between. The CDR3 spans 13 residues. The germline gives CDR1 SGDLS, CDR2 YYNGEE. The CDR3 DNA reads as TGTGCCAGCAGCCTTTTGACATCCGGGGAGCTGTTTTTT. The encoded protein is CASSLLTSGELFF.

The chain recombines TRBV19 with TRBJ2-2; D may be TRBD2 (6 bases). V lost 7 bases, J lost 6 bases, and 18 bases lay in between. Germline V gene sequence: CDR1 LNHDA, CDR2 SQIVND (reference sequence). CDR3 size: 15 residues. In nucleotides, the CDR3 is TGTGCCAGTAATCCCCCGGGTTCGGGGGCCGGGGAGCTGTTTTTT. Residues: CASNPPGSGAGELFF.

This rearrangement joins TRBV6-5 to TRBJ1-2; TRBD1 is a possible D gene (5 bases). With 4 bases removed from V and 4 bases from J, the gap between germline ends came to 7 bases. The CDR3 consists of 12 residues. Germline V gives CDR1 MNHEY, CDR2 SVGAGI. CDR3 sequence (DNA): TGTGCCAGCAGTTTAGACAGCTATGGCTACACCTTC. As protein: CASSLDSYGYTF.

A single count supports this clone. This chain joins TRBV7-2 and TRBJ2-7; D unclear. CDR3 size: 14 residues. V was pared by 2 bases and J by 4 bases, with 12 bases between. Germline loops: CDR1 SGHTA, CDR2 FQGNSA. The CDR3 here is CASSLKAGAYEQYF. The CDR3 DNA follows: TGTGCCAGCAGCTTAAAGGCAGGCGCTTACGAGCAGTACTTC.

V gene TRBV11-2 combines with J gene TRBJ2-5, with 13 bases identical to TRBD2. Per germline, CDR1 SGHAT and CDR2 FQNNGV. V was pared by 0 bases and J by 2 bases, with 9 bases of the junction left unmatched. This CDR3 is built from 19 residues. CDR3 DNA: TGTGCCAGCAGCTTAGATCAGGGACTAGCGGGGATACTTCAAGAGACCCAGTACTTC. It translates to CASSLDQGLAGILQETQYF.

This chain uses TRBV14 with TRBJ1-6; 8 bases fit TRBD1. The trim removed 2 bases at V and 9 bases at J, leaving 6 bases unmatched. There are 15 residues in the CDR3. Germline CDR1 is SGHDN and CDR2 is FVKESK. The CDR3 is CASSQRTGFGSPLHF. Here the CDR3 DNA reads TGTGCCAGCAGCCAACGGACAGGGTTCGGTTCACCCCTCCACTTT.

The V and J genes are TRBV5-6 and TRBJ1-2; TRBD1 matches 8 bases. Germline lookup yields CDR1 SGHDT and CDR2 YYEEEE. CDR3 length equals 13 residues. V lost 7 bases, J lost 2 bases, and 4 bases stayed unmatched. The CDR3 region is CASSGQGNYGYTF. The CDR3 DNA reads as TGTGCCAGCTCTGGACAGGGAAACTATGGCTACACCTTC.

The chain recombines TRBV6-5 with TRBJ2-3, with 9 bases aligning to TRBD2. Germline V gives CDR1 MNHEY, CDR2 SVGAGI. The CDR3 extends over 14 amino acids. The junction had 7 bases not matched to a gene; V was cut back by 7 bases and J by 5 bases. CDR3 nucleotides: TGTGCCAGCAAGGGCGGGGGGGCCAAAGATACGCAGTATTTT. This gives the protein CASKGGGAKDTQYF.

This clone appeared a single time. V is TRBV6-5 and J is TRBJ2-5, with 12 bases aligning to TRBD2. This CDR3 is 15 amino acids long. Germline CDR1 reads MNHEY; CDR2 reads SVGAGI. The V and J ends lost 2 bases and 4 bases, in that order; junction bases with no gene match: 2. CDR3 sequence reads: CASSYASGGGETQYF. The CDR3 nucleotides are TGTGCCAGCAGTTACGCTAGCGGGGGGGGAGAGACCCAGTACTTC.

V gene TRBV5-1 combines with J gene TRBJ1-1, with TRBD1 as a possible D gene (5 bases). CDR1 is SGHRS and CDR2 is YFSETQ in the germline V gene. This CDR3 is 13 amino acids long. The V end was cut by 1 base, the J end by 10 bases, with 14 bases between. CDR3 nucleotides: TGCGCCAGCAGCTTGCAAACAGGTTCGGGAGCTTTCTTT. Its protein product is CASSLQTGSGAFF.

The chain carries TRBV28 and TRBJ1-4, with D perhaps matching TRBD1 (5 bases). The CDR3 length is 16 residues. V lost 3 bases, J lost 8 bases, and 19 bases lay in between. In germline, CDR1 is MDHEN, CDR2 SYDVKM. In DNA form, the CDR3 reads TGTGCCAGCAGTTTGTCCTTCAGGGAGGTAAAGGAAAAACTGTTTTTT. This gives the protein CASSLSFREVKEKLFF.

CDR3 region: CASSQRAVWRTNYGYTF. The CDR3, as DNA: TGCGCCAGCAGCCAAAGAGCTGTTTGGAGAACTAACTATGGCTACACCTTC. J is TRBJ1-2 and V is TRBV4-1, with D uncertain. Germline CDR1 reads MGHRA; CDR2 reads YSYEKL. V dropped 2 bases and J dropped 0 bases, with 16 bases sitting between them. This CDR3 has 17 amino acids.

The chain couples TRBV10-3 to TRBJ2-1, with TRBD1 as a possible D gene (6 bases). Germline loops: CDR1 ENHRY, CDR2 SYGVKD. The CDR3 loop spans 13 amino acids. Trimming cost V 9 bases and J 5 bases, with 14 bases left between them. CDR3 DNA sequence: TGTGCCATACAGGGTGTCTCGGACAATGAGCAGTTCTTC. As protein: CAIQGVSDNEQFF.

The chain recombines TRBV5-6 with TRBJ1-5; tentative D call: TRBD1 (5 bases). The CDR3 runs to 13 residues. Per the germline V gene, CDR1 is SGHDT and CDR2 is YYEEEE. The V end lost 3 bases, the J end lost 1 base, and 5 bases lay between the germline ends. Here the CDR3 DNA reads TGTGCCAGCAGCTCAGGGAGCAATCAGCCCCAGCATTTT. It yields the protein CASSSGSNQPQHF.

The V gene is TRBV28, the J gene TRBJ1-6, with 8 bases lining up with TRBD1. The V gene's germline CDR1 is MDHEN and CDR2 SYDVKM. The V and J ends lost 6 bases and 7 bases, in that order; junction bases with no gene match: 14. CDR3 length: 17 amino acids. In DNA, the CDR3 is TGTGCCAGCAGCCGTCGCCAGGGGGCGGGGGTAAATTCACCCCTCCACTTT. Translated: CASSRRQGAGVNSPLHF.

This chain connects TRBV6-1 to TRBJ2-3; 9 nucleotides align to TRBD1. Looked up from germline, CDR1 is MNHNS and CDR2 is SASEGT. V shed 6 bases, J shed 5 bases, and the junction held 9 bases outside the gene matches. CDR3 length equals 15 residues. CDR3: CASRSRDREGDTQYF. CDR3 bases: TGTGCCAGCAGGTCCCGGGACAGGGAGGGAGATACGCAGTATTTT.